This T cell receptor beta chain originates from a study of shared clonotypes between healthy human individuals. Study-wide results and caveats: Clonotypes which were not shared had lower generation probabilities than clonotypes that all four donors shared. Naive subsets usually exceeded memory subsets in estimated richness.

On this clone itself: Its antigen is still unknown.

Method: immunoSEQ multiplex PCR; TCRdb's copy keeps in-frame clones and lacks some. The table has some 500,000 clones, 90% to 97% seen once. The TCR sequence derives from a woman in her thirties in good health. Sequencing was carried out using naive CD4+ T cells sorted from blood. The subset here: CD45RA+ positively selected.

The CDR3 coding sequence is TGTGCCACCAGCAGAGGACAGGGGAATTGGGAGACCCAGTACTTC. Amino acid sequence: CATSRGQGNWETQYF. The chain is built from TRBV15 and TRBJ2-5; 8 bases agree with TRBD1. Germline V CDR1 and CDR2: LNHNV, YYDKDF (reference sequence). This CDR3 region has 15 residues. The V and J ends lost 1 base and 5 bases, in that order; junction bases with no gene match: 6.